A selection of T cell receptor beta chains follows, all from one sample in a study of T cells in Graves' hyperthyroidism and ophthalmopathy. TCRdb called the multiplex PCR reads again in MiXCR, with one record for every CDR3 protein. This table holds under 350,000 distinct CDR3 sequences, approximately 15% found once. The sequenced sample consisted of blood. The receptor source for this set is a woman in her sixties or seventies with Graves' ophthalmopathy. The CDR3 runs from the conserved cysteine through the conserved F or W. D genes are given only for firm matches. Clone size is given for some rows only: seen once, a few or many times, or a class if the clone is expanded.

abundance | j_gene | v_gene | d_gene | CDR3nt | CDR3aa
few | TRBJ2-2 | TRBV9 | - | TGTGCCAGCAGCGTTGACACCACCGGGGAGCTGTTTTTT | CASSVDTTGELFF
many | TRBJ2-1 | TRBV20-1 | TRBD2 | TGCAGTGCTAGAGGGGCTAGCGGGAGAGTCAATGAGCAGTTCTTC | CSARGASGRVNEQFF
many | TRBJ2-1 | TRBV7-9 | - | TGTGCCAGCAGTCCGGAGGACTACAATGAGCAGTTCTTC | CASSPEDYNEQFF
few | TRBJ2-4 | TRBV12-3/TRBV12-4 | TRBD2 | TGTGCCAGCAGCCGGGGGGAAACAGCAAACATTCAGTACTTC | CASSRGETANIQYF
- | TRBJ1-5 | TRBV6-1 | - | TGTGCCAGCAGTGCCGTTGGAAGGAATCAGCCCCAGCATTTT | CASSAVGRNQPQHF
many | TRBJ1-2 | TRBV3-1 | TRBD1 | TGTGCCAGCAGCCAAGATACAGGGGGTGCCAACTATGGCTACACCTTC | CASSQDTGGANYGYTF
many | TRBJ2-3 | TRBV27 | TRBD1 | TGTGCCAGCAGCCCTAGGACAGGGCTCCCCTCTAGCACAGATACGCAGTATTTT | CASSPRTGLPSSTDTQYF
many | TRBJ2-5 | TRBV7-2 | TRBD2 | TGTGCCAGCAGCTTAGGTGCGGGGGGGTCGGAAGAGACCCAGTACTTC | CASSLGAGGSEETQYF
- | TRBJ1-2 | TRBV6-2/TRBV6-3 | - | TGTGCCAGCAGACGGAACATTAACTATGGCTACACCTTC | CASRRNINYGYTF
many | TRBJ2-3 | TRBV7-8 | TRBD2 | TGTGCCAGCAGCTCAGGACTAGCGGGAGGGTTGACAGATACGCAGTATTTT | CASSSGLAGGLTDTQYF
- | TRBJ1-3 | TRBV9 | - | TGTGCCAGCAGCGTAGATGAAGTGCGGGCTGGAAACACCATATATTTT | CASSVDEVRAGNTIYF
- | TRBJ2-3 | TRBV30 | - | TGTGCCTGGAGTGTGGTAGCAGGGGCATATACGCAGTATTTT | CAWSVVAGAYTQYF
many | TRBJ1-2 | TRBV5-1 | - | TGCGCCAGCAGCTTGGACCGACGGAACTATGGCTACACCTTC | CASSLDRRNYGYTF
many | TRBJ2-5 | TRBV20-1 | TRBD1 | TGCAGTGCTCTCCCCCCCAGGGGGCCCCAAGAGACCCAGTACTTC | CSALPPRGPQETQYF
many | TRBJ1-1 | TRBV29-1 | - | TGCAGCGCTAACGTCGGGCCCAGGAGGAACACTGAAGCTTTCTTT | CSANVGPRRNTEAFF
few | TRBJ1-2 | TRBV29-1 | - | TGCAGCGTGCCATCCAGGGAAAAGTACTATGGCTACACCTTC | CSVPSREKYYGYTF
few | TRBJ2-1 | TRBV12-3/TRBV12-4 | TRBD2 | TGTGCCAGCAATGTGACTAGCGGGCCAACAAATGAGCAGTTCTTC | CASNVTSGPTNEQFF
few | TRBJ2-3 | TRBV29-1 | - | TGCAGCGTTCCTATACCGTCAAGCACAGATACGCAGTATTTT | CSVPIPSSTDTQYF
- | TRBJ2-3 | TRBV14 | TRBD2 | TGTGCCGGCAGCTCCTGGACTAGCGGGAAAGGAGATACGCAGTATTTT | CAGSSWTSGKGDTQYF
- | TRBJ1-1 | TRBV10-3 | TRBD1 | TGTGCCATCAGTCCGGGACAGGGGGCCGGGACCAACCCTGAAGCTTTCTTT | CAISPGQGAGTNPEAFF
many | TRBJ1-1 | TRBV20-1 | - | TGCAGTGCTAGAGATAGCGGGCGGACGAACACTGAAGCTTTCTTT | CSARDSGRTNTEAFF
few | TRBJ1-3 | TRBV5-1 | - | TGCGCCAGCACCCAGGCGGGGGGCGAAGGTGGAAACACCATATATTTT | CASTQAGGEGGNTIYF
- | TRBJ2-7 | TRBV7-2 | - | TGTGCCAGCAGCCCCGGGACCGGCACCCTTTTAGAGCAGTACTTC | CASSPGTGTLLEQYF
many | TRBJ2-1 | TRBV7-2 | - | TGTGCCAGCAGCCGGGAAATAGGGGCTTACAATGAGCAGTTCTTC | CASSREIGAYNEQFF
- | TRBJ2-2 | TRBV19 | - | TGTGCCGTCAGTGGGAACACCGGGGAGCTGTTTTTT | CAVSGNTGELFF
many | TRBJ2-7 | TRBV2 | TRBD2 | TGTGCCAGCCGCCTAGCGGCTAGCTCCTACGAGCAGTACTTC | CASRLAASSYEQYF
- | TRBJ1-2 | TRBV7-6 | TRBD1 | TGTGCCAGCAGCCTCAGGACAGGGGGCGACTATGGCTACACCTTC | CASSLRTGGDYGYTF
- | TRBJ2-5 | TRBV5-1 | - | TGCGCCAGCAGCTTGGCCACGGTTGGGGAGACCCAGTACTTC | CASSLATVGETQYF
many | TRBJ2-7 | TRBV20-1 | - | TGCAGTGCTAGAGGCCGGGAATTCACCTCCTACGAGCAGTACTTC | CSARGREFTSYEQYF
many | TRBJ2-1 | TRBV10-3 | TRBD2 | TGTGCCATCAGTGTTCCTAGCGGGGGGGAAAATGAGCAGTTCTTC | CAISVPSGGENEQFF
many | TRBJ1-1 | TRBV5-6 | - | TGTGCCAGCAGCGCCCACGGGACTGAAGCTTTCTTT | CASSAHGTEAFF
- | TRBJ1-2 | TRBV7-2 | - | TGTGCCAGCAGCTTAGATTCCATTAACTATGGCTACACCTTC | CASSLDSINYGYTF
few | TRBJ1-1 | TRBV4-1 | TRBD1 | TGCGCCAGCAGCCAAGATGAGAGGGACAGGGGCACTGAAGCTTTCTTT | CASSQDERDRGTEAFF
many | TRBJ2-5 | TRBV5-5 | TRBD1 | TGTGCCAGCAGCTTGATTTTGTCAGGGGGTAATCAAGAGACCCAGTACTTC | CASSLILSGGNQETQYF
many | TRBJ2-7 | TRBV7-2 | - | TGTGCCAGCAGCCCATTGTGGGCCCAGTGGAGCCCCGGCGAGCGGGTGTCCTACGAGCAGTACTTC | CASSPLWAQWSPGERVSYEQYF
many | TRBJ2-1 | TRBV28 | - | TGTGCCAGTCATACGGAAGCCTCCTACAATGAGCAGTTCTTC | CASHTEASYNEQFF
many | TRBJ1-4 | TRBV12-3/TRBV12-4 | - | TGTGCCAGCACCCTAGGGGGGACGGATGAAAAACTGTTTTTT | CASTLGGTDEKLFF
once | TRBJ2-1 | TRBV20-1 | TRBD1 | TGCAGTGCTAAGACAGGGGGCGATGAGCAGTTCTTC | CSAKTGGDEQFF
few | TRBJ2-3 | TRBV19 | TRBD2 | TGTGCCAGTAGTCGGGCGGGAGGGGGCACAGATACGCAGTATTTT | CASSRAGGGTDTQYF
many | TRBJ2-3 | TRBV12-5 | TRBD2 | TGTGCTAGTGGTTCGCCAACCGGGACTAGCGGGGAAGATACGCAGTATTTT | CASGSPTGTSGEDTQYF
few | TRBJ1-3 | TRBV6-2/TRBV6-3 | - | TGTGCCAGCGGATCCATCTCTGGAAACACCATATATTTT | CASGSISGNTIYF
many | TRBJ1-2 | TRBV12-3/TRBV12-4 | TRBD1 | TGTGCCAGCAGCCCGGACAGGGGGCGCCGCTATGGCTACACCTTC | CASSPDRGRRYGYTF
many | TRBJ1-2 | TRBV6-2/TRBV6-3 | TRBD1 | TGTGCCAGCAGTAACCTTCCCGGGACAGGAAATGGCTACACCTTC | CASSNLPGTGNGYTF
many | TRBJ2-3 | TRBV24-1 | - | TGTGCCACCAGTGATCTGGGGAGTAATACGCAGTATTTT | CATSDLGSNTQYF